The present TCR beta chain was sequenced within a study of blood T cell repertoires in COVID-19. Study-level information: The study drew acute and convalescent COVID-19 samples from the United States, Italy and Spain. T cells, B-cell-depleted T cells, or PBMCs provided the cDNA or gDNA that served as material.

V shed 4 bases, J shed 3 bases, and the junction held 11 bases outside the gene matches. Germline V gives CDR1 SGHTA, CDR2 FQGTGA. The length of the CDR3 is 18 residues. Original handling: Amplification from reference gene primers served as the basis for estimated nucleated cell counts. Method: immunoSEQ multiplex PCR; TCRdb's copy keeps in-frame clones and lacks some. The V and J calls and the clone size are those of that table, but D and trimming were determined from the DNA. The data contain 300,000 to 450,000 clones, around 84% of them singletons. The sequenced sample consisted of peripheral blood. The clonotype was recovered from a human donor in a cohort sampled during active COVID-19. The V call is TRBV7-3, the J call TRBJ2-3; 12 positions agree with TRBD2. CDR3 nucleotides: TGTGCCAGCAGCTCCCGACTAGCGGGGGAGCCAAGAACAGATACGCAGTATTTT. Translation: CASSSRLAGEPRTDTQYF.